This T cell receptor beta chain is drawn from a study of shared T cell receptors in the human thymus. Unmatched junction bases numbered 18, after V lost 7 bases and J lost 5 bases. CDR1 is SNHLY and CDR2 is FYNNEI in the germline V gene. CDR3 size: 17 residues. Some clones are missing from TCRdb's copy, which holds only in-frame ones; the method was immunoSEQ multiplex PCR. The sample has about 660,000 clones; more than 75% are singletons. These data were likewise used in another study, on human thymus T cells.

The specimen was thymocytes. The chain has TRBV2 and TRBJ2-3; TRBD2 agrees at 7 bases. The TCR originated in a boy younger than two with a congenital heart defect. CDR3 region: CASIPPASRGEGDTQYF. The DNA for the CDR3 is TGTGCCAGCATCCCCCCCGCCTCACGCGGGGAGGGAGATACGCAGTATTTT.